The T cell receptor (beta chain) under discussion was sequenced for a study of blood T cell repertoires in COVID-19 (dated by TCRdb to between 2020 and 2021). Broadly, across the study: Samples covering the acute and convalescent phases of COVID-19 were provided by collaborators in the United States, Italy and Spain. The repertoires were released in a freely available public database intended as a resource for research on the immune response to SARS-CoV-2. Sample metadata almost always included a de-identified subject ID, COVID-19 status, age in years and sex. The dataset comprised deeply sampled blood TCRbeta repertoires from subjects exposed to, actively infected with, or recovered from COVID-19. Samples came from the ongoing ImmuneRACE study (first 160 participants) plus 1,254 subjects from 6 global collaborators. HLA class I and class II types, where available, came from metadata supplied by the sample provider rather than from assay-based typing. The material from the prospective study consisted of cDNA or gDNA derived from T cells, B-cell-depleted T cells, or PBMCs. The paper's findings and limits, for the study overall: The quantity of clinical and demographic metadata differed by source and by participant and was supplied without curation.

V was cut back by 7 bases and J by 4 bases, leaving a gap of 16 bases between them. CDR1 MNHEY and CDR2 SVGAGI are derived from the germline V gene. The CDR3 starts with the cysteine, ends with the phenylalanine, and has 14 residues. Only the CDR3 DNA stays, 42 bases, in frame from base 1. TCRbeta CDR3 regions were amplified from genomic DNA using the immunoSEQ Assay, a bias-controlled multiplex PCR. Under the source paper's analysis protocol: The number of nucleated cells in each sample was estimated from the amplification of reference gene primers within the assay. Sequence reads were collapsed and filtered to measure the absolute abundance of every unique TCRbeta CDR3 rearrangement. For each sample, productive Simpson clonality was calculated by taking the square root of Simpson's diversity index across productive rearrangements. TCRdb carries this immuneACCESS record with in-frame sequences only. Its versions omit some clonotypes, under half of them owing to an unresolved V gene in the studies checked, with the rest unexplained. V and J calls and clone size are as listed in that table; D and trimming were resolved from the DNA. For this sample there are some 150,000 clones; 70% to 90% appear just once. The ten largest clones capture less than 3% of the sample.

As concerns this clone: Its target antigen remains unknown. Base-call qualities are not available, and no considerably larger clone is one nucleotide away.

Each collaborating institution followed its own protocols to collect whole blood in K2EDTA tubes. For TCRbeta analysis, collaborators shipped samples in one of three forms: frozen whole blood, isolated PBMCs, or DNA extracted from either of those sample types. The chain couples TRBV6-5 to TRBJ1-2, and TRBD1 may be the D gene, going by 6 matching bases. Sequencing was performed on peripheral blood. The receptor comes from a man aged 50-60 years with acute or convalescent COVID-19. The CDR3 loop reads CASKGGGGVYGYTF. The DNA sequence follows: TGTGCCAGCAAAGGGGGGGGCGGAGTCTATGGCTACACCTTC.